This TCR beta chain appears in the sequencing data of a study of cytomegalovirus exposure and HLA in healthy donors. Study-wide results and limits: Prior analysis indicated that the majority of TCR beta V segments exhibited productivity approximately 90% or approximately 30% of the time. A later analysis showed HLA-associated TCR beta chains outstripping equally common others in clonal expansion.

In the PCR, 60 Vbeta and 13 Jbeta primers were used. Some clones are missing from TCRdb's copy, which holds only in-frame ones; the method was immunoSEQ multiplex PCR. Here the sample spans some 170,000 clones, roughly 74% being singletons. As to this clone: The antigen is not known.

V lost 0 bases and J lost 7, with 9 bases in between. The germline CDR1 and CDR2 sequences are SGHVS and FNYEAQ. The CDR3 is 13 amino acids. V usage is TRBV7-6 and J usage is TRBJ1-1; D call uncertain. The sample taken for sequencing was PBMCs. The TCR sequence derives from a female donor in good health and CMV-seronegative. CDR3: CASSLAPQNEAFF. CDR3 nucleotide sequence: TGTGCCAGCAGCTTAGCCCCGCAGAATGAAGCTTTCTTT.